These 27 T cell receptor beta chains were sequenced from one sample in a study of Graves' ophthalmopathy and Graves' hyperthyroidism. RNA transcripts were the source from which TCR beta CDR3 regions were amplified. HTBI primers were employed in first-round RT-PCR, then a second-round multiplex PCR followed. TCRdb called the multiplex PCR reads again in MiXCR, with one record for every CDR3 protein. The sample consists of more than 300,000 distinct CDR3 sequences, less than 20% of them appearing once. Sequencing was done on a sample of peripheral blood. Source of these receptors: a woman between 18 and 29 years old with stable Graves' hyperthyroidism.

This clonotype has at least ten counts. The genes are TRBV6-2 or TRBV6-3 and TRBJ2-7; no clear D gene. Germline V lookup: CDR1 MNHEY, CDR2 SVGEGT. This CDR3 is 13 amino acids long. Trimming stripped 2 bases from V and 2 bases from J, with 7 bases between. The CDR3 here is CASSYANTYEQYF. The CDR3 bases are TGTGCCAGCAGTTACGCCAACACCTACGAGCAGTACTTC.

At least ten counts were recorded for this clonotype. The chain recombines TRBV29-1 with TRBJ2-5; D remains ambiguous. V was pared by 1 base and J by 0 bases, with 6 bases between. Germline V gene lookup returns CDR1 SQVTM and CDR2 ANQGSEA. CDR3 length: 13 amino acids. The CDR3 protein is CSVEVYNQETQYF. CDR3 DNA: TGCAGCGTTGAAGTCTACAACCAAGAGACCCAGTACTTC.

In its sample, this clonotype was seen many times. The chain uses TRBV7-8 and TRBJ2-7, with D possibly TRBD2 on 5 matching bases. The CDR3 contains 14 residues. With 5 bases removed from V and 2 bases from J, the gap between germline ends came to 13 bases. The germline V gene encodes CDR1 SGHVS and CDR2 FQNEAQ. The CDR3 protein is CASSPPGSTYEQYF. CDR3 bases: TGTGCCAGCAGCCCCCCGGGGTCAACCTACGAGCAGTACTTC.

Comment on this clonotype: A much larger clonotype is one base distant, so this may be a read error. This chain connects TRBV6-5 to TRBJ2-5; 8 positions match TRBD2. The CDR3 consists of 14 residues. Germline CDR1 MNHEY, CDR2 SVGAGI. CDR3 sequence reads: CARSYSGGQETQYF. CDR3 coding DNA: TGTGCCAGAAGTTACTCGGGGGGGCAAGAGACCCAGTACTTC.

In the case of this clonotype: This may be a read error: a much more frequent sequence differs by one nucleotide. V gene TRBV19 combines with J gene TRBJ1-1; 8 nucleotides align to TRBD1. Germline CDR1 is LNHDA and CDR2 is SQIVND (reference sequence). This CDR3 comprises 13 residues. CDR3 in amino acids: CASRQGIDTEACF. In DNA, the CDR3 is TGTGCCAGCAGACAGGGGATAGACACTGAAGCTTGCTTT.

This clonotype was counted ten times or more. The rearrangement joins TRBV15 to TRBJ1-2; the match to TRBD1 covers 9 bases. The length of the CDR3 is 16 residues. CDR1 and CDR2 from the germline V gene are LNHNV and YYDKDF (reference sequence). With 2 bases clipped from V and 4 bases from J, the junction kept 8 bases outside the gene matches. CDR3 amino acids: CATSRTPQGAGYGYTF. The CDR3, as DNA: TGTGCCACCAGCAGAACACCACAGGGGGCGGGCTATGGCTACACCTTC.

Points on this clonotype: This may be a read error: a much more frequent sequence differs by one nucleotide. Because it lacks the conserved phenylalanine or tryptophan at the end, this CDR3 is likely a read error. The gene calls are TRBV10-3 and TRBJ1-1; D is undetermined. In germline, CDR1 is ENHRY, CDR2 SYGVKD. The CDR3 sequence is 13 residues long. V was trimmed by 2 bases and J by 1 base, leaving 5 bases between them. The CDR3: CAISEEGNTEAFC. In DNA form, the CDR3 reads TGTGCCATCAGTGAGGAAGGGAACACTGAAGCTTTCTGT.

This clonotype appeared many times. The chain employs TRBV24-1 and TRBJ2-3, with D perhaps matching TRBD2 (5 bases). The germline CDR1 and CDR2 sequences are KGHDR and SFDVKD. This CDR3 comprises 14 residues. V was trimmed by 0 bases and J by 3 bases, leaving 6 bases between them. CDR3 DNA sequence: TGTGCCACCAGTGATTTGGGGGAGACAGATACGCAGTATTTT. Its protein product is CATSDLGETDTQYF.

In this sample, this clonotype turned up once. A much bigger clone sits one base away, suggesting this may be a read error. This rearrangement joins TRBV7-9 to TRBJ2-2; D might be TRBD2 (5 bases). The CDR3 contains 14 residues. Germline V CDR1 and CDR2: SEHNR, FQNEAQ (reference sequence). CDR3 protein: CASSFGTNTGEPFF. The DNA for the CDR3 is TGTGCCAGCAGCTTCGGCACGAACACCGGGGAGCCGTTTTTT.

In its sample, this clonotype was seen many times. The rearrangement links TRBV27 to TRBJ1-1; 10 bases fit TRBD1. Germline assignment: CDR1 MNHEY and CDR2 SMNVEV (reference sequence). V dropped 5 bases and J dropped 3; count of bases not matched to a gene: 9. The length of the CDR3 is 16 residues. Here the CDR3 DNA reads TGTGCCAGCAGTCCCCGGGACAGGGGTGTTTACACTGAAGCTTTCTTT. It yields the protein CASSPRDRGVYTEAFF.

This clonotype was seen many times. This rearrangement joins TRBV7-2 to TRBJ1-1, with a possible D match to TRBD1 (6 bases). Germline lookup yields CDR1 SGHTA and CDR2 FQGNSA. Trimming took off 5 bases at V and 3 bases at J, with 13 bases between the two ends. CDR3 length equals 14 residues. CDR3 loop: CASSPGGQYTEAFF. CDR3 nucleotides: TGTGCCAGCAGCCCGGGGGGACAATACACTGAAGCTTTCTTT. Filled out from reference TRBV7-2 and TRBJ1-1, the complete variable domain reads GAGVSQSPSNKVTEKGKDVELRCDPISGHTALYWYRQSLGQGLEFLIYFQGNSAPDKSGLPSDRFSAERTGGSVSTLTIQRTQQEDSAVYLCASSPGGQYTEAFFGQGTRLTVV.

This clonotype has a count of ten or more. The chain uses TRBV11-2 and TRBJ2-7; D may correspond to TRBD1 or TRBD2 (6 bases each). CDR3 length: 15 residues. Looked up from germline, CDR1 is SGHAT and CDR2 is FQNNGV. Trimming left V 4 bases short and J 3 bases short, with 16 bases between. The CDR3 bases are TGTGCCAGCAGCTCTCAAGGTGGAGGGGGCTACGAGCAGTACTTC. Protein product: CASSSQGGGGYEQYF.

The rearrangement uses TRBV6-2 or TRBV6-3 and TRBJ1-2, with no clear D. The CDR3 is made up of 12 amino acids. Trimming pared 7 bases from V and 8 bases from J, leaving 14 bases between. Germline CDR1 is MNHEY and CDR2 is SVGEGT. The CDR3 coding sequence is TGTGCCAGCACCAGACCTGGCGGGGGCTACACCTTC. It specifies CASTRPGGGYTF.

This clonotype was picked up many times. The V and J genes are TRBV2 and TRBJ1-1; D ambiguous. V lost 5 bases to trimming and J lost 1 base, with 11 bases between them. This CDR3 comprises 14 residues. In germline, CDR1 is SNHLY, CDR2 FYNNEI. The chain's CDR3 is CASSTRLGNTEAFF. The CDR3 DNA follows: TGTGCCAGCAGTACACGACTGGGGAACACTGAAGCTTTCTTT.

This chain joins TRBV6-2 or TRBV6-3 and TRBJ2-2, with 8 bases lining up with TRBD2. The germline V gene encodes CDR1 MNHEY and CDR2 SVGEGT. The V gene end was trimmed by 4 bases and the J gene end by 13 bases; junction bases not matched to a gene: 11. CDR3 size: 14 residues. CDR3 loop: CASSSIGRGATLFF. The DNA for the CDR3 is TGTGCCAGCAGTTCAATCGGGAGGGGCGCTACGCTGTTTTTT.

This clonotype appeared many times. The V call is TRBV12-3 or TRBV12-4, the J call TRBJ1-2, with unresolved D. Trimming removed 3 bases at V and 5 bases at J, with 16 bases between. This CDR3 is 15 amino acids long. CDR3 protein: CASSLESSFFYGYTF. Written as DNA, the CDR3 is TGTGCCAGCAGTTTGGAGTCTTCATTTTTTTATGGCTACACCTTC.

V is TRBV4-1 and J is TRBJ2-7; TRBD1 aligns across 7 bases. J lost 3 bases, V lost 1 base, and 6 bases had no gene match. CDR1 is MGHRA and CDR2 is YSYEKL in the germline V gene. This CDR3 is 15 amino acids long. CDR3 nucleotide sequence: TGCGCCAGCAGCCAAGTGAGGGGGCCATACTACGAGCAGTACTTC. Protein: CASSQVRGPYYEQYF.

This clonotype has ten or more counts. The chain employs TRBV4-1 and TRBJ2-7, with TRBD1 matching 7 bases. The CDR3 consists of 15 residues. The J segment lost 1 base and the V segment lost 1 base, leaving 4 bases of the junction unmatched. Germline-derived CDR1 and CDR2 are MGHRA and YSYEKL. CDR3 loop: CASSQAGTASYEQYF. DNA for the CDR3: TGCGCCAGCAGCCAAGCCGGGACAGCGTCCTACGAGCAGTACTTC.

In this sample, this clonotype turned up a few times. CDR3 in amino acids: CASSPGRGAEEQYF. DNA of the CDR3: TGCGCCAGCAGCCCTGGCCGGGGGGCCGAGGAGCAGTACTTC. This chain connects TRBV5-1 to TRBJ2-7, with D possibly being TRBD2 (7 bases). This CDR3 has 14 amino acids. Germline CDR1 reads SGHRS; CDR2 reads YFSETQ. Trimming cost V 4 bases and J 7 bases, with 18 bases left between them.

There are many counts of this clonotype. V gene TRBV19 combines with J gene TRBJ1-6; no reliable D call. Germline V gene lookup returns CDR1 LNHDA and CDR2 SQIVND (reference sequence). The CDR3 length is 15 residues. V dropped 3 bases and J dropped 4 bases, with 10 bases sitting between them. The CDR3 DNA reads TGTGCCAGTAGTATTTATGAGGGTTATAATTCACCCCTCCACTTT. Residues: CASSIYEGYNSPLHF.

The DNA of the CDR3 is TGTGCCAGCAGCCGGGGACGGGGGGGTAGCAATCAGCCCCAGCATTTT. It is translated as CASSRGRGGSNQPQHF. This chain uses TRBV11-2 with TRBJ1-5, with TRBD1 as a possible D gene (5 bases). V lost 5 bases to trimming and J lost 0 bases, with 14 bases between them. Germline values: CDR1 SGHAT, CDR2 FQNNGV. The CDR3 spans 16 residues.

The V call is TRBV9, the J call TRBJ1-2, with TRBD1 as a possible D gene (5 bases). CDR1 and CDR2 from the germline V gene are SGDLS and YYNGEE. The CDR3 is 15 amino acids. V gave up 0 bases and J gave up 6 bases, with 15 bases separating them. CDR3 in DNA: TGTGCCAGCAGCGTAGCTAGTGTTTCGGGGGATGGCTACACCTTC. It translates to CASSVASVSGDGYTF.

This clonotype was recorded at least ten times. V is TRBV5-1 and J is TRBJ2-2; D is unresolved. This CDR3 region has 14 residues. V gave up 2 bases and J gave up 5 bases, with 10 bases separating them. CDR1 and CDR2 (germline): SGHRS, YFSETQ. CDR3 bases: TGCGCCAGCAGCTTCCCCGACCCAACCGGGGAGCTGTTTTTT. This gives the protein CASSFPDPTGELFF. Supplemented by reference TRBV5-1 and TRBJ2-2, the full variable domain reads KAGVTQTPRYLIKTRGQQVTLSCSPISGHRSVSWYQQTPGQGLQFLFEYFSETQRNKGNFPGRFSGRQFSNSRSEMNVSTLELGDSALYLCASSFPDPTGELFFGEGSRLTVL.

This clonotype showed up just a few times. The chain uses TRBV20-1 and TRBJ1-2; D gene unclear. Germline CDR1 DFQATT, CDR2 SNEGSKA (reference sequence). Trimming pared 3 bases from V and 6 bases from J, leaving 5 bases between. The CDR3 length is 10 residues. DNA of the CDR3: TGCAGTGCTAGTGTCAATGGCTACACCTTC. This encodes CSASVNGYTF.

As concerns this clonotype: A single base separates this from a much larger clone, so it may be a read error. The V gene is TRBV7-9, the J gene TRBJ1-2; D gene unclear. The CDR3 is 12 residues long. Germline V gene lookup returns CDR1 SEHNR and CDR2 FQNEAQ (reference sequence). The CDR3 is CASSFRHSGFTF. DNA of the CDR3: TGTGCCAGCAGCTTTAGACACTCTGGCTTCACCTTC.

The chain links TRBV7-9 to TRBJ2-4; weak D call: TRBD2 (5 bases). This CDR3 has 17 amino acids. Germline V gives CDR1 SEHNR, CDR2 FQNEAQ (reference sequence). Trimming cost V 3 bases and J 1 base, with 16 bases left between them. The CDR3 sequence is CASSFVGEPLAKNIQYF. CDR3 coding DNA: TGTGCCAGCAGCTTTGTGGGAGAGCCTCTGGCCAAAAACATTCAGTACTTC.

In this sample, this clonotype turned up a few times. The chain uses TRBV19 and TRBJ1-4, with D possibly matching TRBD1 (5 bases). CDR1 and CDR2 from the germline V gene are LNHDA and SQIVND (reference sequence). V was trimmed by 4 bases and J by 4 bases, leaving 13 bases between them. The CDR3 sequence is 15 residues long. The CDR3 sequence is CASSTLGRVNEKLFF. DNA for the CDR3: TGTGCCAGTAGTACCCTGGGACGAGTTAATGAAAAACTGTTTTTT.